This T cell receptor beta chain derives from a study of shared clonotypes between healthy human individuals. Study-level results: Clonotype sharing among donors, it was expected, would be affected by sequencing depth.

Sequencing used immunoSEQ multiplex PCR; TCRdb keeps in-frame clones, though not all of them. The table shows about 960,000 clones, with roughly 72% occurring only once. Looked up from germline, CDR1 is SEHNR and CDR2 is FQNEAQ (reference sequence). CDR3 length: 17 residues. V lost 5 bases, J lost 7 bases, and 23 bases lay in between. To note about this clone: What it recognizes is unknown.

Each donor was a Caucasian adult residing in Nashville, Tennessee. CD4+ cell separation produced CD45RA+ naive and CD45RA-negative memory subsets. This clonotype originated in a man between 18 and 35 years old in good health. What was sequenced was memory CD4+ T cells sorted from blood. Stated subset: CD45RA-negative fraction. The rearrangement links TRBV7-9 to TRBJ2-2; perhaps TRBD2 as D (5 bases). CDR3 in DNA: TGTGCCAGCAGCGCGAAGCCCCTTGGACTGGGCGGCGGGGAGCTGTTTTTT. It codes for CASSAKPLGLGGGELFF.